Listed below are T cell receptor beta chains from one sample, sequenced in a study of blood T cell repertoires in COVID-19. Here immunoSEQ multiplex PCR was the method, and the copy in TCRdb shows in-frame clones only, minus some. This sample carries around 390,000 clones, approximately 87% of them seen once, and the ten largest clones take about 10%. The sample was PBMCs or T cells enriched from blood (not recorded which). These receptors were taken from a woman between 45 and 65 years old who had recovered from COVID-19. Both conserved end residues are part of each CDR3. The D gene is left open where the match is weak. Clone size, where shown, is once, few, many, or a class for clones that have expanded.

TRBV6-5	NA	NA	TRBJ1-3	TGTGCCAGCAGTCTTACAGCCGGAAACACCATATATTTT	CASSLTAGNTIYF
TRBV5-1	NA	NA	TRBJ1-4	TGCGCCAGCAGCCCGGGACACGGAAATGAAAAACTGTTTTTT	CASSPGHGNEKLFF
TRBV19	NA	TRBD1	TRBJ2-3	TGTGCCAGTCGACAGGGGAGGGATACGCAGTATTTT	CASRQGRDTQYF
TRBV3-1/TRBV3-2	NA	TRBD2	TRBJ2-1	TGTGCCAGCAGCCAAAGCTCGGGACTAGGCACTAATGAGCAGTTCTTC	CASSQSSGLGTNEQFF
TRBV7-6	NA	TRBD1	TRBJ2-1	TGTGCCAGCAGCTTAGATGACAGGGTATTATACAATGAGCAGTTCTTC	CASSLDDRVLYNEQFF
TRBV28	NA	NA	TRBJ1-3	TGTGCCAGCACCTTGGACAGATCGGCTGGAAACACCATATATTTT	CASTLDRSAGNTIYF
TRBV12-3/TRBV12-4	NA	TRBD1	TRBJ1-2	TGTGCCAGCAGATCCGGGACAGGACGCGGCTACACCTTC	CASRSGTGRGYTF
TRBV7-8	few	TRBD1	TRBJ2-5	TGTGCCAGCAGCTGGACAGGGGAAGAGACCCAGTACTTC	CASSWTGEETQYF
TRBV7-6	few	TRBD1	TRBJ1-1	TGTGCCAGCAGCTTTCTATATCGCGACAGGGGTCACGCCCCAAGAGGCACTGAAGCTTTCTTT	CASSFLYRDRGHAPRGTEAFF
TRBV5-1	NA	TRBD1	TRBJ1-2	TGCGCCAGCAGCCCGCAGACAGGGCAGTCTGGCTACACCTTC	CASSPQTGQSGYTF
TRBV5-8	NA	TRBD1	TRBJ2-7	TGTGCCAGCAGCCATCGAGGGACAGACCTCTACGAGCAGTACTTC	CASSHRGTDLYEQYF
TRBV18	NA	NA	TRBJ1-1	TGTGCCAGCTCACCGATCTTGAATGTCCAGGGTCCTGGCGAAGAAGCTTTCTTT	CASSPILNVQGPGEEAFF
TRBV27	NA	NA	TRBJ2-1	TGTGCCAGCAGTTTCTACCCTAATAATGAGCAGTTCTTC	CASSFYPNNEQFF
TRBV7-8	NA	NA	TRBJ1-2	TGTGCCAGCAGCAGCCAGGTGAACAGGGTGTATGGCTACACCTTC	CASSSQVNRVYGYTF
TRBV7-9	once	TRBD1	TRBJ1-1	TGTGCCAGCAGCTCAGTCCAGGGGGAGAACACTGAAGCTTTCTTT	CASSSVQGENTEAFF
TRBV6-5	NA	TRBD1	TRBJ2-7	TGTGCCAGCACCCAGGGACAGCGAGCCTACGAGCAGTACTTC	CASTQGQRAYEQYF
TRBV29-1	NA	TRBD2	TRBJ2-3	TGCAGCGTTGGCCCCAGAGCGGGGGGCACAGATACGCAGTATTTT	CSVGPRAGGTDTQYF
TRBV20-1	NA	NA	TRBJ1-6	TGCAGTGCTAGTGCGGGTTCGAGGATTTCACCCCTCCACTTT	CSASAGSRISPLHF
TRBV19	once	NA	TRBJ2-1	TGTGCCCTGGGGCTCCCCAATCTGAATGAGCAGTTCTTC	CALGLPNLNEQFF
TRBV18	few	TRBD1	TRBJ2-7	TGTGCCAGCTCATCCGGACAGGGGGCGACCTACGAGCAGTACTTC	CASSSGQGATYEQYF
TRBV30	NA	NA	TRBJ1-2	TGTGCCTGCGCTAACTATGGCTACACCTTC	CACANYGYTF
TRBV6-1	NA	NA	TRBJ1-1	TGTGCCAGCAGTGAAATGTTGGCAGGCCTTTCCCCAGCTTTCTTT	CASSEMLAGLSPAFF
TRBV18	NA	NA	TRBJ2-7	TGTGCCAGCTCACCCCAGGGGGGCGAGCAGTACTTC	CASSPQGGEQYF
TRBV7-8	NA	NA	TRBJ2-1	TGTGCCAGCAGCTTAGACGGTTCCTTTGTTGAGCAGTTCTTC	CASSLDGSFVEQFF
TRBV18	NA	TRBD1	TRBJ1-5	TGTGCCAGCTCACCTATCCGGACAGGGAATGGTCAGCCCCAGCATTTT	CASSPIRTGNGQPQHF
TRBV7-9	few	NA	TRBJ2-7	TGTGCCAGCAGCCCAACCGGGATACTCTACGAGCAGTACTTC	CASSPTGILYEQYF
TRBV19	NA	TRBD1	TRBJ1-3	TGTGCCAGTAGTATCGTTCCGGGACAGGGGACATTTTACTCTGGAAACACCATATATTTT	CASSIVPGQGTFYSGNTIYF
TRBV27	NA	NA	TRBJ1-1	TGTGCCAGCAGTTCTCCTTGGAACACTGAAGCTTTCTTT	CASSSPWNTEAFF
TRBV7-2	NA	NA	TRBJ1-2	TGTGCCAGCAGCCCTCAATTAGGGGAGGCCCCGGATTCCTATGGCTACACCTTC	CASSPQLGEAPDSYGYTF
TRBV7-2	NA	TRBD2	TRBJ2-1	TGTGCCAGCAGAGGAAGGGGGACTAGCGGTTCCAATGAGCAGTTCTTC	CASRGRGTSGSNEQFF
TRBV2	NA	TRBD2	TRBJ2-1	TGTGCCAGCAGCGAAACTAGCGGGGGCTACAATGAGCAGTTCTTC	CASSETSGGYNEQFF
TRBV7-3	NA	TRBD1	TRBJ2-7	TGTGCCAGCAGCTTTGACAGGGGCTACGAGCAGTACTTC	CASSFDRGYEQYF
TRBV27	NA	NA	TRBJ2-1	TGTGCCAGCAGCCCCGGGTGGGGGGGCACGAATGAGCAGTTCTTC	CASSPGWGGTNEQFF
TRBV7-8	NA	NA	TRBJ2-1	TGTGCCAGCAGCTTAGCTGGCCCAGGGGCGGCTCGAGAGCAGTTCTTC	CASSLAGPGAAREQFF
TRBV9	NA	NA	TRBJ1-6	TGTGCCAGCAGCGGTCCGGGTCTGACTAATTCACCCCTCCACTTT	CASSGPGLTNSPLHF
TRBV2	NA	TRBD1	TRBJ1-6	TGTGCCAGCAGTGAAGACAGGGGTTATTCACCCCTCCACTTT	CASSEDRGYSPLHF
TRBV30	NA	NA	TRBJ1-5	TGTGCCTGGAGTGGAGGGTGGCGTCAGCCCCAGCATTTT	CAWSGGWRQPQHF
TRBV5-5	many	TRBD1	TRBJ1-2	TGTGCCAGCAGCACGGAAGGGAGGGACAGGTTAGCTAACTATGGCTACACCTTC	CASSTEGRDRLANYGYTF
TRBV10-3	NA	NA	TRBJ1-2	TGTGCCATCACGGGGGAGATGGAATGGGACTATGGCTACACCTTC	CAITGEMEWDYGYTF
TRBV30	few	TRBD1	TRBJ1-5	TGTGCCTGGAGCGCCGGGACAGGGGGCAATCAGCCCCAGCATTTT	CAWSAGTGGNQPQHF
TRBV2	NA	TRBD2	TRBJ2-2	TGTGCCAGCAACGGGGGACTAGCGGAGAACACCGGGGAGCTGTTTTTT	CASNGGLAENTGELFF
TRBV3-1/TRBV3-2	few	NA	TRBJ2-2	TGTGCCAGCAGCCCCGCAGGGCTACCTCCCGGGGAGCTGTTTTTT	CASSPAGLPPGELFF
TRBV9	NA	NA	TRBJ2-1	TGTGCCAGCAGCCCGAGTCTAGGCGATGAGCAGTTCTTC	CASSPSLGDEQFF
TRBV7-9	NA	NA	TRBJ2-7	TGTGCCAGCAGCCTCGACAGGAGCTCCTACGAGCAGTACTTC	CASSLDRSSYEQYF
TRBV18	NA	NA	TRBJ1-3	TGTGCCAGCTCACCCTCGACAAGAACCACAATCACATCTGGAAACACCATATATTTT	CASSPSTRTTITSGNTIYF
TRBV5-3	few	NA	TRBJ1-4	TGTGCCCTGGGCAATGAAAAACTGTTTTTT	CALGNEKLFF
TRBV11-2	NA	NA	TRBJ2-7	TGTGCCAGCAGCTTAGATAGGGGGGGTATCACGGAGAACTTC	CASSLDRGGITENF